This TCR beta chain was identified in a study of blood T cell repertoires in COVID-19. Overall study context: Samples representing acute and convalescent COVID-19 were sourced from the United States, Italy and Spain. PBMCs, B-cell-depleted T cells, or T cells were the source of the cDNA or gDNA that made up the material.

V gave up 4 bases and J gave up 0 bases, with 13 bases separating them. Germline lookup yields CDR1 SGHRS and CDR2 YFSETQ. This CDR3 is built from 15 residues. In the original analysis: Reference gene primers were amplified, and this amplification served to estimate nucleated cell counts. Libraries were prepared by immunoSEQ multiplex PCR; TCRdb keeps only in-frame clonotypes and omits some of them. The V and J calls and clone size were taken over from that table, and D and trimming were inferred from the DNA. The repertoire holds 60,000 or so clones, with 75% to 85% as singletons. Only a few counts were recorded for this clone.

V gene TRBV5-1 combines with J gene TRBJ2-5, with D perhaps matching TRBD1 (6 bases). The origin of this receptor is a man older than 75 with acute or convalescent COVID-19. The material sequenced was peripheral blood. The CDR3 nucleotides read TGCGCCAGCAGCCGGGACACCCAGTACCAAGAGACCCAGTACTTC. It translates to CASSRDTQYQETQYF.